This T cell receptor (beta chain) came from a study of blood T cell repertoires in COVID-19. Study information: Italy, Spain and the United States were the sources of the convalescent and acute COVID-19 samples. Sources were T cells, B-cell-depleted T cells, or PBMCs; the material itself was cDNA or gDNA.

Per the original data handling: Quantification of nucleated cells was approximated via reference gene primer amplification. The assay was immunoSEQ multiplex PCR, and TCRdb's table has in-frame clones only and misses some. V, J and clone size derive from that table, while D and trimming were established from the DNA sequence. The sample has roughly 350,000 clones; about 90% are singletons. The CDR3 covers 12 residues. Trimming took 6 bases from V and 4 from J, leaving 7 bases between them. Germline V CDR1 and CDR2: SNHLY, FYNNEI. Sequencing input: peripheral blood. V usage is TRBV2 and J usage is TRBJ2-1; tentative D call: TRBD1 (5 bases). The source is a woman aged 18-29 years who had recovered from COVID-19. CDR3 DNA sequence: TGTGCCAGCAGCACAGGATACAATGAGCAGTTCTTC. This codes for CASSTGYNEQFF.